One and the same sample provided the 21 T cell receptor beta chains below, sequenced in a study of cytomegalovirus exposure and HLA in healthy donors. With 60 Vbeta and 13 Jbeta primers, the PCR was carried out. Sequenced by immunoSEQ multiplex PCR; TCRdb stores in-frame clones only, minus some. The sample carries 250,000 to 300,000 clones, 84% recorded once. The sequencing input was PBMCs. These receptors were taken from a woman between 40 and 50 years old in good health and CMV-seropositive.

The chain links TRBV2 to TRBJ2-1, with 7 nucleotides matching TRBD2. The CDR3 contains 14 residues. Germline CDR1 SNHLY, CDR2 FYNNEI. V lost 4 bases, J lost 8 bases, and 8 bases stayed unmatched. In nucleotides, the CDR3 is TGTGCCAGCAGTGTTGGCTCGACTAGCCATGAGCAGTTCTTC. It translates to CASSVGSTSHEQFF. The complete variable domain, with remaining parts taken from reference TRBV2 and TRBJ2-1, reads EPEVTQTPSHQVTQMGQEVILRCVPISNHLYFYWYRQILGQKVEFLVSFYNNEISEKSEIFDDQFSVERPDGSNFTLKIRSTKLEDSAMYFCASSVGSTSHEQFFGPGTRLTVL.

The chain uses TRBV7-9 and TRBJ2-2; perhaps TRBD2 as D (5 bases). V lost 2 bases to trimming and J lost 6 bases, with 16 bases between them. The CDR3 has 16 amino acids. Germline assignment: CDR1 SEHNR and CDR2 FQNEAQ (reference sequence). Written as DNA, the CDR3 is TGTGCCAGCAGCTTATGGTTCGCCAGCGGATCCGGGGAGCTGTTTTTT. It codes for CASSLWFASGSGELFF.

The chain employs TRBV29-1 and TRBJ2-3; 9 bases agree with TRBD1. From germline, CDR1 is SQVTM and CDR2 ANQGSEA. J lost 4 bases, V lost 7 bases, and 12 bases had no gene match. The CDR3 runs to 15 residues. The CDR3 bases are TGCAGCGCCGCGACACGCGGGACAGGGCCAGATACGCAGTATTTT. It translates to CSAATRGTGPDTQYF.

This sequence joins TRBV9 and TRBJ2-1; the D is unclear. Deletions cut 0 bases from V and 0 bases from J, with 7 bases between. The CDR3 runs 15 residues. Germline V CDR1 and CDR2: SGDLS, YYNGEE. This CDR3 is CASSVAPSSYNEQFF. The CDR3 DNA is TGTGCCAGCAGCGTAGCCCCGAGCTCCTACAATGAGCAGTTCTTC.

The chain combines TRBV18 with TRBJ1-1; 7 positions agree with TRBD1. Germline trimming cut 4 bases from V and 6 bases from J; bases unmatched to any gene: 5. CDR3 size: 13 residues. CDR1 and CDR2 (germline): KGHSH, LQKENI. CDR3 sequence: CASSLQQGPEAFF. The DNA of the CDR3 is TGTGCCAGCTCACTCCAACAGGGGCCTGAAGCTTTCTTT.

This chain joins TRBV4-2 and TRBJ1-1; D is unclear. CDR3 length: 14 residues. V was trimmed by 1 base and J by 5 bases, leaving 11 bases between them. CDR1 and CDR2 (germline): LGHNA, YNFKEQ. The CDR3 region has the DNA TGTGCCAGCAGCCAAGCAGGAGGTCGGACTGAAGCTTTCTTT. Translated, it gives CASSQAGGRTEAFF.

The V and J genes are TRBV28 and TRBJ2-3; D possibly corresponds to TRBD1 (7 bases). V was trimmed by 3 bases and J by 4 bases, leaving 17 bases between them. The CDR3 is 16 amino acids. Germline assignment: CDR1 MDHEN and CDR2 SYDVKM. CDR3 in amino acids: CASSFKEGASADTQYF. The CDR3 DNA sequence: TGTGCCAGCAGTTTTAAGGAGGGGGCGAGCGCAGATACGCAGTATTTT.

The J gene is TRBJ1-1, the V gene TRBV28; D perhaps matches TRBD1 (6 bases). Per the germline V gene, CDR1 is MDHEN and CDR2 is SYDVKM. This CDR3 contains 16 residues. V lost 6 bases and J lost 5, with 22 bases in between. CDR3 amino acids: CASSRFPGDRGTEAFF. Here the CDR3 DNA reads TGTGCCAGCAGCCGTTTCCCAGGGGATAGGGGGACTGAAGCTTTCTTT.

The rearrangement links TRBV7-9 to TRBJ1-2, with D possibly matching TRBD1 (6 bases). The V gene lost 4 bases and the J gene lost 7 bases, with 22 bases spanning the gap. Germline assignment: CDR1 SEHNR and CDR2 FQNEAQ (reference sequence). The length of the CDR3 is 16 residues. This chain's CDR3 is CASSSSLGGGAPGYTF. For the CDR3, the DNA is TGTGCCAGCAGCTCCTCCCTTGGCGGGGGGGCGCCTGGCTACACCTTC.

In this sample, this clone turned up a few times. V is TRBV9 and J is TRBJ2-2; D gene ambiguous. V was shortened by 4 bases and J by 6 bases, with 7 bases between the two germline ends. The CDR3 spans 12 residues. Germline CDR1 SGDLS, CDR2 YYNGEE. The CDR3 here is CASSPPSGELFF. DNA of the CDR3: TGTGCCAGCAGCCCCCCCTCCGGGGAGCTGTTTTTT.

The genes are TRBV19 and TRBJ1-2, with D perhaps matching TRBD1 (6 bases). Germline lookup yields CDR1 LNHDA and CDR2 SQIVND (reference sequence). The germline V and J ends were trimmed by 9 bases and 0 bases, with 17 bases remaining between them. The CDR3 runs 15 residues. CDR3 in amino acids: CASQRGQGTNYGYTF. The CDR3 nucleotides read TGTGCCAGCCAAAGGGGCCAGGGGACTAACTATGGCTACACCTTC.

The chain's CDR3 is CSVDGQERYEQYF. Here the CDR3 DNA reads TGCAGCGTTGACGGTCAGGAACGCTACGAGCAGTACTTC. This chain uses TRBV29-1 with TRBJ2-7; no firm D call. The V gene's germline CDR1 is SQVTM and CDR2 ANQGSEA. This CDR3 spans 13 amino acids. V lost 3 bases and J lost 3, with 12 bases in between.

V and J are TRBV28 and TRBJ2-3; TRBD2 aligns across 7 bases. The ends lost 6 bases at V and 1 base at J; junction bases unmatched: 22. Germline V gene lookup returns CDR1 MDHEN and CDR2 SYDVKM. The CDR3 spans 20 residues. Here the CDR3 reads CASSSPPEFGGGRGTDTQYF. CDR3 nucleotide sequence: TGTGCCAGCAGCTCACCCCCAGAATTTGGGGGAGGGCGAGGCACAGATACGCAGTATTTT.

This chain links TRBV6-5 with TRBJ1-1, with no clear D. The length of the CDR3 is 14 residues. CDR1 is MNHEY, CDR2 SVGAGI, per germline. V dropped 5 bases and J dropped 0 bases, with 10 bases sitting between them. The CDR3 is CASSPWRVNTEAFF. In DNA, the CDR3 is TGTGCCAGCAGTCCCTGGAGGGTGAACACTGAAGCTTTCTTT.

The chain employs TRBV4-1 and TRBJ2-1; a weak D match, TRBD2 (6 bases). This CDR3 comprises 14 residues. Germline V gives CDR1 MGHRA, CDR2 YSYEKL. V was pared by 1 base and J by 8 bases, with 12 bases between. Here the CDR3 reads CASSQAGAVDEQFF. In DNA, the CDR3 is TGCGCCAGCAGCCAAGCGGGAGCGGTCGATGAGCAGTTCTTC.

This clone has just one count. V gene TRBV27 combines with J gene TRBJ2-7; the match to TRBD1 covers 7 bases. Germline CDR1 reads MNHEY; CDR2 reads SMNVEV (reference sequence). The junction had 6 bases not matched to a gene; V was cut back by 4 bases and J by 0 bases. The CDR3 runs to 15 residues. CDR3 loop: CASSSAGQDSYEQYF. The CDR3 DNA sequence: TGTGCCAGCAGTTCTGCCGGACAGGACTCCTACGAGCAGTACTTC.

This chain uses TRBV6-1 with TRBJ2-7, with 12 bases matching TRBD2. V lost 6 bases to trimming and J lost 5 bases; unmatched junction nucleotides: 8. The CDR3 is 15 residues long. Germline V gene data show CDR1 as MNHNS and CDR2 as SASEGT. CDR3 DNA: TGTGCCAGCAGCCCTCGACTAGCGGGAGCGGACGAGCAGTACTTC. This sequence encodes CASSPRLAGADEQYF.

This chain uses TRBV28 with TRBJ1-2; TRBD1 agrees at 9 bases. The ends lost 6 bases at V and 8 bases at J; junction bases unmatched: 7. The length of the CDR3 is 13 residues. The germline CDR1 and CDR2 sequences are MDHEN and SYDVKM. CDR3 nucleotides: TGTGCCAGCAGCAACAGGGGGCGGGGGGGCTACACCTTC. This sequence encodes CASSNRGRGGYTF.

The chain has TRBV7-9 and TRBJ1-2; D gene uncertain. The CDR3 loop spans 13 amino acids. In germline, CDR1 is SEHNR, CDR2 FQNEAQ (reference sequence). Trimming took 4 bases from V and 0 from J, leaving 6 bases between them. This chain's CDR3 is CASSSGANYGYTF. CDR3 sequence (DNA): TGTGCCAGCAGCTCCGGAGCTAACTATGGCTACACCTTC.

This chain uses TRBV6-1 with TRBJ2-2, with 8 bases lining up with TRBD1. The J segment lost 0 bases and the V segment lost 7 bases, leaving 4 bases of the junction unmatched. The CDR3 runs to 15 residues. Germline CDR1 and CDR2: MNHNS and SASEGT. CDR3 amino acids: CASNRGFANTGELFF. CDR3 DNA: TGTGCCAGCAACAGGGGGTTCGCGAACACCGGGGAGCTGTTTTTT.

The chain uses TRBV11-3 and TRBJ2-4; a possible D gene is TRBD1 (5 bases). This CDR3 comprises 15 residues. V lost 5 bases to trimming and J lost 5 bases, with 16 bases between them. Germline-derived CDR1 and CDR2 are SGHNT and YENEEA. CDR3 nucleotides: TGTGCCAGCAGCCCCCAGGGTAGTGGTGAAAACATTCAGTACTTC. It yields the protein CASSPQGSGENIQYF.